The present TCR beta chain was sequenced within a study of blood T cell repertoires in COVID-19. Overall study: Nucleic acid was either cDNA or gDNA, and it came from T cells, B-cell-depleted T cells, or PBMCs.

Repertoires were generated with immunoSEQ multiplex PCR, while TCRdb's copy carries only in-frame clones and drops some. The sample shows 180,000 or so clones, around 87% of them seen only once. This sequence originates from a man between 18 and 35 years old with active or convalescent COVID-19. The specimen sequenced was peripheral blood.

The CDR3 region has the DNA TGTGCCAGCAGCACTGGACAGTCAACTAATGAAAAACTGTTTTTT. It codes for CASSTGQSTNEKLFF. V gene TRBV9 combines with J gene TRBJ1-4, with D possibly being TRBD1 (6 bases). V was clipped by 4 bases and J by 0 bases, with 10 bases between them. Germline V gene lookup returns CDR1 SGDLS and CDR2 YYNGEE. CDR3 length equals 15 residues.